The 24 T cell receptor beta chains presented below share a single source sample, sequenced in a study of T cell responses to AZD1222 COVID-19 vaccine (dated by TCRdb to about 2021). Library generation was performed with the immunoSEQ multiplex PCR assay. The source is immuneACCESS, and TCRdb retained only in-frame sequences with V and J called. Part of the clones is not carried over; for the studies checked, unresolved V genes explain less than half of this, and the remainder is unexplained. Across this sample there are tens of thousands of clones, with 70% to 90% seen only once. The top ten hold 12% of the sample. The time point label corresponds to: about 28 days (+/-7) after the second vaccine dose. The sample here was peripheral blood, taken 28 days after the second AZD1222 dose. The receptor set was obtained from an adult who received the AZD1222 COVID-19 vaccine.

The chain has TRBV30 and TRBJ2-3, with D perhaps TRBD2 (6 bases). This CDR3 has 14 amino acids. V was clipped by 3 bases and J by 2 bases, with 12 bases between them. CDR1 and CDR2 (germline): GTSNPN, SVGIG (reference sequence). CDR3: CAWSFRDFTDTQYF. The CDR3 DNA reads TGTGCCTGGAGCTTCCGGGACTTCACAGATACGCAGTATTTT.

The genes are TRBV6-5 and TRBJ2-7; 7 positions agree with TRBD2. V gave up 5 bases and J gave up 1 base; unmatched junction bases: 5. Germline-derived CDR1 and CDR2 are MNHEY and SVGAGI. This CDR3 comprises 14 residues. The CDR3 region has the DNA TGTGCCAGCAGTACTGAGCGGGGATCCTACGAGCAGTACTTC. It translates to CASSTERGSYEQYF.

The V call is TRBV3-1 (or the pseudogene TRBV3-2), the J call TRBJ2-3; D might be TRBD2 (7 bases). The CDR3 has 16 amino acids. The germline CDR1 and CDR2 sequences are LGHDT and YNNKEL (reference sequence). V lost 6 bases to trimming and J lost 9 bases, with 25 bases between them. Here the CDR3 reads CASRRGGTRGLGTQYF. The CDR3 DNA reads TGTGCCAGCAGGAGGGGGGGCACCCGCGGATTGGGCACGCAGTATTTT.

V usage is TRBV28 and J usage is TRBJ2-2; D is perhaps TRBD1 (6 bases). Germline V gene data show CDR1 as MDHEN and CDR2 as SYDVKM. This CDR3 region has 13 residues. Trimming left V 8 bases short and J 1 base short, with 8 bases between. As DNA, the CDR3 is TGTGCCAGCCCGGACAGGAACACCGGGGAGCTGTTTTTT. Protein sequence: CASPDRNTGELFF.

The chain couples TRBV11-1 to TRBJ1-1; 7 nucleotides line up with TRBD1. Germline values: CDR1 SGHAT, CDR2 FQDESV (reference sequence). V lost 5 bases to trimming and J lost 3 bases; unmatched junction nucleotides: 3. The CDR3 totals 13 residues. CDR3 loop: CASSPRGDTEAFF. Here the CDR3 DNA reads TGTGCCAGCAGCCCCAGGGGGGACACTGAAGCTTTCTTT.

The chain is built from TRBV5-8 and TRBJ2-7; TRBD1 matches 11 bases. J gave up 4 bases and V 3 bases, and 6 bases lay outside the gene matches. Germline V CDR1 and CDR2: SGHTS, YDEGEE. This CDR3 has 15 amino acids. The DNA for the CDR3 is TGTGCCAGCAGCTGGACAGGGGGCATGGTGTACGAGCAGTACTTC. It yields the protein CASSWTGGMVYEQYF.

This sequence joins TRBV7-3 and TRBJ2-3, with D uncertain. V shed 2 bases and J shed 5 bases, with 11 bases lying between them. CDR3 length: 14 amino acids. The germline V gene has CDR1 SGHTA and CDR2 FQGTGA. The CDR3 here is CASSLVSMGDTQYF. The DNA for the CDR3 is TGTGCCAGCAGCTTAGTGTCTATGGGAGATACGCAGTATTTT.

V gene TRBV3-1 (or the pseudogene TRBV3-2) combines with J gene TRBJ2-1; D is unresolved. From germline, CDR1 is LGHDT and CDR2 YNNKEL (reference sequence). This CDR3 region has 14 residues. Trimming took off 0 bases at V and 9 bases at J, with 12 bases between the two ends. The CDR3 DNA follows: TGTGCCAGCAGCCAAGATCCGGCCTTCGGTGAGCAGTTCTTC. Its protein product is CASSQDPAFGEQFF.

The chain is built from TRBV6-5 and TRBJ2-2; no clear D gene. CDR1 MNHEY and CDR2 SVGAGI come from the germline V gene. Trimming pared 5 bases from V and 3 bases from J, leaving 4 bases between. The CDR3 is 12 amino acids. In DNA form, the CDR3 reads TGTGCCAGCAGTCCAGACACCGGGGAGCTGTTTTTT. This sequence encodes CASSPDTGELFF.

CDR3 in amino acids: CASSQGLAGQETQYF. The CDR3 coding sequence is TGTGCCAGCAGTCAAGGACTAGCGGGCCAAGAGACCCAGTACTTC. The rearrangement links TRBV5-4 to TRBJ2-5, with TRBD2 matching over 11 bases. There are 15 residues in the CDR3. V trimming: 5 bases; J trimming: 1 base; junction bases outside the gene matches: 4. Germline V gene sequence: CDR1 SGHNT, CDR2 YYREEE (reference sequence). Full variable domain (rest looked up from reference TRBV5-4 and TRBJ2-5): ETGVTQSPTHLIKTRGQQVTLRCSSQSGHNTVSWYQQALGQGPQFIFQYYREEENGRGNFPPRFSGLQFPNYSSELNVNALELDDSALYLCASSQGLAGQETQYFGPGTRLLVL.

The chain couples TRBV6-5 to TRBJ2-5, with TRBD2 identical over 8 bases. The V and J ends lost 4 bases and 5 bases, in that order; junction bases with no gene match: 9. CDR1 is MNHEY and CDR2 is SVGAGI in the germline V gene. The CDR3 length is 15 residues. CDR3 nucleotide sequence: TGTGCCAGCAGTTCCGGGACTAGAAGAGGGGAGACCCAGTACTTC. Its protein is CASSSGTRRGETQYF.

The chain employs TRBV5-5 and TRBJ2-7; 8 bases are a match to TRBD1. The CDR3 runs 15 residues. Germline V lookup: CDR1 SGHKS, CDR2 YYEKEE (reference sequence). V lost 2 bases to trimming and J lost 3 bases; unmatched junction nucleotides: 7. This chain's CDR3 is CASSFGTGDIYEQYF. The CDR3 nucleotides read TGTGCCAGCAGCTTCGGGACAGGAGATATCTACGAGCAGTACTTC.

The rearrangement uses TRBV5-4 and TRBJ2-5, with D tentatively TRBD2 (7 bases). The CDR3 consists of 15 residues. Trimming stripped 4 bases from V and 5 bases from J, with 18 bases between. Germline V gene sequence: CDR1 SGHNT, CDR2 YYREEE (reference sequence). CDR3 in amino acids: CASSPGGGGNETQYF. CDR3 sequence (DNA): TGTGCCAGCAGCCCGGGGGGAGGGGGGAACGAGACCCAGTACTTC.

The CDR3 reads CASSVGTGYDTQYF. The CDR3 DNA is TGCGCCAGCAGCGTAGGGACAGGGTACGATACGCAGTATTTT. The V gene is TRBV5-1, the J gene TRBJ2-3; TRBD1 matches 9 bases. The junction had 6 bases not matched to a gene; V was cut back by 4 bases and J by 6 bases. The CDR3 length is 14 residues. Germline CDR1 SGHRS, CDR2 YFSETQ.

The V call is TRBV4-2, the J call TRBJ1-4; D remains ambiguous. Trimming removed 1 base at V and 4 bases at J, with 16 bases between. CDR1 is LGHNA, CDR2 YNFKEQ, per germline. CDR3 size: 17 residues. CDR3 sequence: CASSQGWETALNEKLFF. The CDR3 nucleotides read TGTGCCAGCAGCCAAGGGTGGGAGACCGCTCTTAATGAAAAACTGTTTTTT.

This clone was counted between two and nine times. J is TRBJ2-7 and V is TRBV11-2; the match to TRBD1 covers 10 bases. V gave up 4 bases and J gave up 4 bases; unmatched junction bases: 1. The CDR3 covers 13 residues. The germline V gene encodes CDR1 SGHAT and CDR2 FQNNGV. CDR3 loop: CASSSGQGYEQYF. DNA for the CDR3: TGTGCCAGCAGCTCGGGACAGGGGTACGAGCAGTACTTC.

This clone is a singleton in its sample. Relative to the germline gene, one junction end is altered; a read error may explain this. The chain is built from TRBV6-1 and TRBJ2-5, with a possible D match to TRBD2 (6 bases). CDR3 size: 15 residues. CDR1 is MNHNS, CDR2 SASEGT, per germline. CDR3 residues: CASSEMRDRGETRYF. CDR3 DNA sequence: TGTGCCAGCAGTGAGATGCGGGATCGGGGAGAGACCCGGTACTTC.

Only one count was recorded for this clone. This chain links TRBV19 with TRBJ2-7; TRBD1 matches at 11 bases. V lost 4 bases and J lost 4; bases outside the gene matches: 3. In germline, CDR1 is LNHDA, CDR2 SQIVND (reference sequence). CDR3 size: 14 residues. The DNA of the CDR3 is TGTGCCAGTAGTAGGACAGGGGGCCCGTACGAGCAGTACTTC. Residues: CASSRTGGPYEQYF.

This chain connects TRBV27 to TRBJ2-7; 13 positions agree with TRBD2. Germline V gene sequence: CDR1 MNHEY, CDR2 SMNVEV (reference sequence). With V trimmed by 7 bases and J by 2 bases, 5 bases remained unmatched. CDR3 length equals 15 residues. CDR3 residues: CASKPGLAGAYEQYF. In DNA, the CDR3 is TGTGCCAGCAAGCCCGGACTAGCGGGAGCCTACGAGCAGTACTTC.

The chain recombines TRBV7-8 with TRBJ2-1; TRBD2 agrees at 10 bases. There are 16 residues in the CDR3. Germline V gene sequence: CDR1 SGHVS, CDR2 FQNEAQ. V was pared by 8 bases and J by 3 bases, with 10 bases of the junction left unmatched. CDR3 region: CASSPTSGVFYNEQFF. CDR3 sequence (DNA): TGTGCCAGCTCCCCCACTAGCGGGGTTTTCTACAATGAGCAGTTCTTC.

This clone was seen more than once but under ten times. CDR3 DNA: TGTGCCAGCAGCTCCGGGTCTACTAGCACAGATACGCAGTATTTT. Protein sequence: CASSSGSTSTDTQYF. The chain joins TRBV5-5 to TRBJ2-3; D not resolved. Germline V CDR1 and CDR2: SGHKS, YYEKEE (reference sequence). CDR3 size: 15 residues. The V and J ends lost 3 bases and 0 bases respectively, with 11 bases between them.

This sequence joins TRBV6-4 and TRBJ1-1; 7 bases align to TRBD1. V trimming: 4 bases; J trimming: 1 base; junction bases outside the gene matches: 3. CDR1 and CDR2 from the germline V gene are MRHNA and SNTAGT. The CDR3 length is 14 residues. CDR3: CASSARQGNTEAFF. CDR3 nucleotide sequence: TGTGCCAGCAGTGCGAGACAGGGGAACACTGAAGCTTTCTTT.

DNA of the CDR3: TGTGCCAGCAGTTACTCGAGAGGGACTAGCGCGAATGAGCAGTTCTTC. Translated, it gives CASSYSRGTSANEQFF. The chain carries TRBV6-6 and TRBJ2-1; 10 nucleotides line up with TRBD2. J gave up 7 bases and V 0 bases, and 6 bases lay outside the gene matches. From germline, CDR1 is MNHNY and CDR2 SVGAGI (reference sequence). The CDR3 is 16 amino acids.

V usage is TRBV21-1 and J usage is TRBJ1-1; the table's TRBD1 call for D was not verified on the DNA. TRBV21-1 counts as a pseudogene. The CDR3 has 16 amino acids. The CDR3 region has the DNA TGTGCCAGCAGCAAAGTAGGCGCAGGCATGAACACTGAAGCTTTCTTT. Translated, it gives CASSKVGAGMNTEAFF.